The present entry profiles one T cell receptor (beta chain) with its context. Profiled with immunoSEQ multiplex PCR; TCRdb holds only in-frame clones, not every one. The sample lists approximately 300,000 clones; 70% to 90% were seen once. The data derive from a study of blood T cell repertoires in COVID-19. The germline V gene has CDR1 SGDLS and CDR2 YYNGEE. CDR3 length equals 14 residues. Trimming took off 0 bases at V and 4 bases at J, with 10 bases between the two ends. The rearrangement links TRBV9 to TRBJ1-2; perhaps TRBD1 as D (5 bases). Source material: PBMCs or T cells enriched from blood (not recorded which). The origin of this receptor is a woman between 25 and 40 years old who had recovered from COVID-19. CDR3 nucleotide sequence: TGTGCCAGCAGCGTAGGTCCAGGGTCCTATGGCTACACCTTC. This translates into CASSVGPGSYGYTF.